This entry concerns a single TCR beta chain. The data were obtained in a study of blood T cell repertoires in COVID-19. On the study more broadly: Sites in the United States, Italy and Spain provided acute and convalescent COVID-19 samples.

J lost 1 base, V lost 5 bases, and 1 base had no gene match. The CDR3 is 12 residues long. Germline CDR1 reads SQVTM; CDR2 reads ANQGSEA. Original handling: Counts of nucleated cells, estimated from reference gene primer amplification, were obtained. TCRdb keeps only in-frame clones here, not all; method: immunoSEQ multiplex PCR. V and J calls plus clone size are reproduced from that table; the DNA served to infer D and trimming. The table lists more than 150,000 clones, under 90% of them singletons, with 6% to 8.5% in the top ten. Sequencing was done on a sample of peripheral blood. The TCR sequence derives from a human donor in a cohort sampled during active COVID-19. The chain joins TRBV29-1 to TRBJ2-5; 7 bases match TRBD1. CDR3 residues: CSVRQGQETQYF. The CDR3, as DNA: TGCAGCGTTCGACAGGGCCAAGAGACCCAGTACTTC.